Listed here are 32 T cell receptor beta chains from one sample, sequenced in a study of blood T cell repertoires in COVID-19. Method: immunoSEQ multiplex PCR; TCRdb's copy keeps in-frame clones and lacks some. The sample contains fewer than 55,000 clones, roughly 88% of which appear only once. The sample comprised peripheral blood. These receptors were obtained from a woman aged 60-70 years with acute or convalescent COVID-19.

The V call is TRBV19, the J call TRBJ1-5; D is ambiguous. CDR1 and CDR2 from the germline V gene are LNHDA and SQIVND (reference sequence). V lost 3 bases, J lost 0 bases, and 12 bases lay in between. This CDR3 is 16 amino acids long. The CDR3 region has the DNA TGTGCCAGTAGTATGATTCTATGGGCTAGCAATCAGCCCCAGCATTTT. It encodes CASSMILWASNQPQHF.

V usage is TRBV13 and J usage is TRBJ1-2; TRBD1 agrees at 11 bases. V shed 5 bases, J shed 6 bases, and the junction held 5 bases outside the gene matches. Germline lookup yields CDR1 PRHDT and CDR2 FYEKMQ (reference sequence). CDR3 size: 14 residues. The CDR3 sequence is CASSPDRGLHGYTF. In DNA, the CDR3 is TGTGCCAGCAGCCCGGACAGGGGGCTACATGGCTACACCTTC.

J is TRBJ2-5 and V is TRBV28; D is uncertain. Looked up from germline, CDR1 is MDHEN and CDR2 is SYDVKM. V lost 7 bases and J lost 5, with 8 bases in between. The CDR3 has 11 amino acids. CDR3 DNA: TGTGCCAGCACCCACGGGGAGACCCAGTACTTC. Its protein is CASTHGETQYF.

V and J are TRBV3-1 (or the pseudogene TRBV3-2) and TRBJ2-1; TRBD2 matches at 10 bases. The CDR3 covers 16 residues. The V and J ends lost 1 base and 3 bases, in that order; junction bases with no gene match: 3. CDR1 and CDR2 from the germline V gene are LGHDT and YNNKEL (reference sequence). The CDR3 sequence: CASSQVTSGYYNEQFF. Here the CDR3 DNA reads TGTGCCAGCAGCCAAGTGACTAGCGGGTACTACAATGAGCAGTTCTTC.

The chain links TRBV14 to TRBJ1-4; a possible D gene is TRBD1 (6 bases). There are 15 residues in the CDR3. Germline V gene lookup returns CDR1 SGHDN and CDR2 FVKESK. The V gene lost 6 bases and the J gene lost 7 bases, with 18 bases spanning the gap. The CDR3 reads CASSPRWTVAEKLFF. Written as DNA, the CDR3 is TGTGCCAGCAGTCCAAGGTGGACAGTTGCTGAAAAACTGTTTTTT.

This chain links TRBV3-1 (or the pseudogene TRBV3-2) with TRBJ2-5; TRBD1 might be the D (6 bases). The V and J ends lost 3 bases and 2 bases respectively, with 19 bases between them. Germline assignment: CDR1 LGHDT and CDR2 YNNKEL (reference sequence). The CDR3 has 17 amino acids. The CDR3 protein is CASSQFAKGGRQETQYF. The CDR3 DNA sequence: TGTGCCAGCAGCCAGTTTGCTAAAGGGGGACGACAAGAGACCCAGTACTTC.

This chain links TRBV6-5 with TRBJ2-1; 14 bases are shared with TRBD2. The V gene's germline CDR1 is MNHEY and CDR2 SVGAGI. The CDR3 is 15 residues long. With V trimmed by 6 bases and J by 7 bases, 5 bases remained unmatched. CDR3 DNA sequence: TGTGCCAGCAGGAGACTAGCGGGGGGGCTTAATGAGCAGTTCTTC. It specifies CASRRLAGGLNEQFF.

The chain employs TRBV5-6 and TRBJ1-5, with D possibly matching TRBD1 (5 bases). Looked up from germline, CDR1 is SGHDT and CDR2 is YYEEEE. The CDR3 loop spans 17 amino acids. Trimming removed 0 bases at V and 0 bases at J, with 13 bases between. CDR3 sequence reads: CASSLGAETDSNQPQHF. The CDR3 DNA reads TGTGCCAGCAGCTTGGGCGCCGAGACAGATAGCAATCAGCCCCAGCATTTT. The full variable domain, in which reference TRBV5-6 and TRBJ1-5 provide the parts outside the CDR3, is DAGVTQSPTHLIKTRGQQVTLRCSPKSGHDTVSWYQQALGQGPQFIFQYYEEEERQRGNFPDRFSGHQFPNYSSELNVNALLLGDSALYLCASSLGAETDSNQPQHFGDGTRLSIL.

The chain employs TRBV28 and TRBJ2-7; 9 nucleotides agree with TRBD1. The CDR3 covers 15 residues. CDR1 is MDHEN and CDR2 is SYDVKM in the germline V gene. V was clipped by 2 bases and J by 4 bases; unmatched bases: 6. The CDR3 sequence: CASSLTGGVNYEQYF. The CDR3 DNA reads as TGTGCCAGCAGTTTAACAGGGGGCGTCAATTACGAGCAGTACTTC.

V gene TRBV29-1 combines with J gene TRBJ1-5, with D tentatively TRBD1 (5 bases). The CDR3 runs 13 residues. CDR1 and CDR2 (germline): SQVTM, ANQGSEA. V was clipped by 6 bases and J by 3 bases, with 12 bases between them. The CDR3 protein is CSVTDSDNQPQHF. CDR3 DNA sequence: TGCAGCGTGACAGACAGCGACAATCAGCCCCAGCATTTT.

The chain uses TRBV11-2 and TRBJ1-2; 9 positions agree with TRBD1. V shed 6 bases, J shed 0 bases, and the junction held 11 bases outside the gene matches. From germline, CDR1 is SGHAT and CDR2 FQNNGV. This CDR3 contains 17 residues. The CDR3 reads CASSKSATGGTNYGYTF. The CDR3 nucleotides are TGTGCCAGCAGTAAGTCGGCGACAGGGGGAACTAACTATGGCTACACCTTC.

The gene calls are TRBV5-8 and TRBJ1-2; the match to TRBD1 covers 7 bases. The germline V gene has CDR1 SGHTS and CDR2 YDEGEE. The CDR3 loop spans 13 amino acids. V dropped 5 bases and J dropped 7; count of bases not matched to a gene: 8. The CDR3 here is CASRHDRAGGYTF. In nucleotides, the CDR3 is TGTGCCAGCAGGCACGACAGGGCTGGTGGCTACACCTTC.

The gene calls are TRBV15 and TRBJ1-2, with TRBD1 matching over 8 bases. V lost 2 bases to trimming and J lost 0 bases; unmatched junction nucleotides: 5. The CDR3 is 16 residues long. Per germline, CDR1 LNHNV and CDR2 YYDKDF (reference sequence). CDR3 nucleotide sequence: TGTGCCACCAGCAGAATGGACAGGGTAGCTAACTATGGCTACACCTTC. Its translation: CATSRMDRVANYGYTF.

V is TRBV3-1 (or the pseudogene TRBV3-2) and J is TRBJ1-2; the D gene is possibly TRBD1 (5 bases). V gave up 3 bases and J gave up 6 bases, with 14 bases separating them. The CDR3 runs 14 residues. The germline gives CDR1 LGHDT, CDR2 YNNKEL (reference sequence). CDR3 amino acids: CASSHQGKGNGYTF. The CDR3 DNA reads TGTGCCAGCAGCCACCAGGGAAAGGGCAATGGCTACACCTTC.

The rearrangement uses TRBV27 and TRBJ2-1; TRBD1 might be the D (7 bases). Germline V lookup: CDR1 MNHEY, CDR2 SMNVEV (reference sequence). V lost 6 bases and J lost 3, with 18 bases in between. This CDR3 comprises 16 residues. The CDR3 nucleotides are TGTGCCAGCAGATCGCGGAGACAGGGAGGCTACAATGAGCAGTTCTTC. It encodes CASRSRRQGGYNEQFF.

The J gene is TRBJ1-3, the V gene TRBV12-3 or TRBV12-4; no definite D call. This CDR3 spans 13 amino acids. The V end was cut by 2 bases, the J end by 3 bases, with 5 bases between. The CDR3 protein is CASSLLIGNTIYF. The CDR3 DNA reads TGTGCCAGCAGTTTATTAATTGGAAACACCATATATTTT.

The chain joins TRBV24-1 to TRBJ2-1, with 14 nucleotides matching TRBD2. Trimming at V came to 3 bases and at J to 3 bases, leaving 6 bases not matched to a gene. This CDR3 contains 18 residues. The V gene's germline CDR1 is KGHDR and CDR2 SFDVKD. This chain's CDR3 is CATSDPGTSGSRYNEQFF. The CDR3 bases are TGTGCCACCAGTGATCCCGGGACTAGCGGGAGTCGCTACAATGAGCAGTTCTTC.

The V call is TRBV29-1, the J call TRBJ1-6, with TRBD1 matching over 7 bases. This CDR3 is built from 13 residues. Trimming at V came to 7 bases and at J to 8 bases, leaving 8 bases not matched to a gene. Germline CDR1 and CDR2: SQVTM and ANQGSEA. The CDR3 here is CSAKKTGDSPLHF. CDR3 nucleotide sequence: TGCAGCGCTAAAAAAACAGGGGATTCACCCCTCCACTTT.

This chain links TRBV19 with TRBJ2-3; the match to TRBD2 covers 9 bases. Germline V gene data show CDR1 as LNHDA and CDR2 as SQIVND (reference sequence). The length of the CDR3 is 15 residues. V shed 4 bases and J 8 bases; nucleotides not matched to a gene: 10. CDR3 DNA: TGTGCCAGTAGTACGGGACTAGCCGGTCCAGGTACGCAGTATTTT. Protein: CASSTGLAGPGTQYF.

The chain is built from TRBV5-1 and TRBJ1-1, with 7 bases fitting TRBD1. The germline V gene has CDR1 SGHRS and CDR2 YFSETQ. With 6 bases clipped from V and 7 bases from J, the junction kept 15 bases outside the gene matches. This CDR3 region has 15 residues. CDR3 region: CASTGTEGLNLEAFF. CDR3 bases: TGCGCCAGCACCGGGACAGAGGGACTCAATCTTGAAGCTTTCTTT.

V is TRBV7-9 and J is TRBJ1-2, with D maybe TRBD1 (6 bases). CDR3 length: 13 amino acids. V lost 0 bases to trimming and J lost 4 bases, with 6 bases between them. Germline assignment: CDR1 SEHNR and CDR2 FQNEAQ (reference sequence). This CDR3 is CASSLAQGYGYTF. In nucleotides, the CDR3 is TGTGCCAGCAGCTTAGCACAGGGCTATGGCTACACCTTC.

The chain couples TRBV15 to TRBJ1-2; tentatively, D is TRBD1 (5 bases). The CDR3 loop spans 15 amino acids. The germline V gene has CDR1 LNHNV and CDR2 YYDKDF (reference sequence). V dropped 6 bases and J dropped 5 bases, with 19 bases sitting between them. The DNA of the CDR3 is TGTGCCACCAGTTCTAGCGGGACGCCTATTTATGGCTACACCTTC. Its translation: CATSSSGTPIYGYTF.

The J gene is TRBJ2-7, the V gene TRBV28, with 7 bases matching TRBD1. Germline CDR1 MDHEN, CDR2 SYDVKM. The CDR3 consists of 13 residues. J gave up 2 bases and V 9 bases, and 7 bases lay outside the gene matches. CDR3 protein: CASRDSVTYEQYF. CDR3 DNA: TGTGCCAGTCGGGACAGCGTTACCTACGAGCAGTACTTC.

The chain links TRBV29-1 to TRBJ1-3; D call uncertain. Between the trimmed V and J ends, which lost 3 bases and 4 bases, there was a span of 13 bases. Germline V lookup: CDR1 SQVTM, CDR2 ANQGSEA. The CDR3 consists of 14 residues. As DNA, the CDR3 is TGCAGCGTTGATGATCGAACGAGGGGAAACACCATATATTTT. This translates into CSVDDRTRGNTIYF.

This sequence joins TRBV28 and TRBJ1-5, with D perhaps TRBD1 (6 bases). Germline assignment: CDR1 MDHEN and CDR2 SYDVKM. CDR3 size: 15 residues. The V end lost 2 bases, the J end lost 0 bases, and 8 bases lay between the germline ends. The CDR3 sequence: CASSLGTYSNQPQHF. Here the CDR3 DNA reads TGTGCCAGCAGTTTAGGGACATATAGCAATCAGCCCCAGCATTTT.

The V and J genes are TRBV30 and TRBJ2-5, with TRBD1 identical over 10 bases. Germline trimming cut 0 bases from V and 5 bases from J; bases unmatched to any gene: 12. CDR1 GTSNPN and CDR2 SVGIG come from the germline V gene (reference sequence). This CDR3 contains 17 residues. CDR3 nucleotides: TGTGCCTGGAGTGTACCGATGACAGGGGGCCATCAGGAGACCCAGTACTTC. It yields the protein CAWSVPMTGGHQETQYF.

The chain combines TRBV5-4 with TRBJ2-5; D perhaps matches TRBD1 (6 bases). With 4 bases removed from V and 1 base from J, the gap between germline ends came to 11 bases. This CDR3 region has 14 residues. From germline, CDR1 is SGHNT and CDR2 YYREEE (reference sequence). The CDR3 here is CASSPWTAQETQYF. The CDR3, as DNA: TGTGCCAGCAGCCCGTGGACAGCCCAAGAGACCCAGTACTTC. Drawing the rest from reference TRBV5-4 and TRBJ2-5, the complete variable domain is ETGVTQSPTHLIKTRGQQVTLRCSSQSGHNTVSWYQQALGQGPQFIFQYYREEENGRGNFPPRFSGLQFPNYSSELNVNALELDDSALYLCASSPWTAQETQYFGPGTRLLVL.

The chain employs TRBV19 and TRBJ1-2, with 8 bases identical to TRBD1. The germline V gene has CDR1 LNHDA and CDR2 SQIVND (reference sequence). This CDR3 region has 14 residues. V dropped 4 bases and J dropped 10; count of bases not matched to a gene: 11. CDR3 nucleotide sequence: TGTGCCAGTAGTAAGGCTACGGACAGGGCAGTCTACACCTTC. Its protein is CASSKATDRAVYTF.

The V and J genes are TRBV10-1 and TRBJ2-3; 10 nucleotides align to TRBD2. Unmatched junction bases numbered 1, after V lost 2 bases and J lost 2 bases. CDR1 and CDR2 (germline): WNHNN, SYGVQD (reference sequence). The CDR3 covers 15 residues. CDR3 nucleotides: TGCGCCAGCAGTGAGACTAGCGGGACCACAGATACGCAGTATTTT. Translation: CASSETSGTTDTQYF.

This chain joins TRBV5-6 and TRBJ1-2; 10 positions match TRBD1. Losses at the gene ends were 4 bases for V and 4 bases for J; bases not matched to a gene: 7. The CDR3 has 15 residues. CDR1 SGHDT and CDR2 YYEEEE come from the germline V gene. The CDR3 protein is CASSVDRGLGYGYTF. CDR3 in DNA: TGTGCCAGCAGCGTAGACAGGGGGCTAGGCTATGGCTACACCTTC.

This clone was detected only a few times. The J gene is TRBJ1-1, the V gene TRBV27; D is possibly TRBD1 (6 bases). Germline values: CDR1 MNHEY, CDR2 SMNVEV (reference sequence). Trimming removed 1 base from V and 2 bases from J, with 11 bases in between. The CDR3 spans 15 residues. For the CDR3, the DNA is TGTGCCAGCAGTTTATTAGGGGGGGCCAACACTGAAGCTTTCTTT. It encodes CASSLLGGANTEAFF.

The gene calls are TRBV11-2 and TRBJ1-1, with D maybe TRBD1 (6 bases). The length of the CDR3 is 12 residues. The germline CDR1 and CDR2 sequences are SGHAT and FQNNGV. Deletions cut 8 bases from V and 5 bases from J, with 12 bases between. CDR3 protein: CASGQGRTEAFF. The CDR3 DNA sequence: TGTGCCAGCGGTCAGGGGCGGACTGAAGCTTTCTTT.